This T cell receptor (beta chain) was identified during a study of cytomegalovirus exposure and HLA in healthy donors. General study findings and limits: Being productive about 87% or about 30% of the time was typical of most TCR beta V segments in an earlier analysis. It was 150 to 200 TCR beta chains that were listed as cytomegalovirus-associated. Some highly shared sequence variants likely arose as a pipeline artifact. Accurate predictions that matched the HLA-A and HLA-B alleles of most subjects were reportedly made from TCR beta sequences.

Of note for this clone: Its antigen is unknown.

The primer mix had 60 Vbeta and 13 Jbeta primers. Generated by immunoSEQ multiplex PCR, the TCRdb table keeps only in-frame clones and is missing some. The sample contains roughly 230,000 clones, around 80% of which appear only once. This TCR came from a boy between 5 and 17 years old in good health and CMV-seronegative. The sequenced material came from PBMCs.

The chain's CDR3 is CASRPSGQPYGYTF. As DNA, the CDR3 is TGCGCCAGCCGCCCCTCGGGACAGCCCTATGGCTACACCTTC. The rearrangement joins TRBV5-1 to TRBJ1-2, with 7 bases matching TRBD1. The germline V gene has CDR1 SGHRS and CDR2 YFSETQ. The CDR3 is 14 residues long. V dropped 7 bases and J dropped 4; count of bases not matched to a gene: 10.